This passage covers 18 T cell receptor beta chains from one sample sequenced in a study of T cells in localized non-small cell lung cancer. Only in-frame clones appear in the TCRdb table, and some are missing; sequencing was by immunoSEQ multiplex PCR. The table lists around 19,000 clones, over 80% of them singletons. Material: PBMCs, obtained before any cancer treatment. These receptors originate from a man aged 40-75 years with stage II squamous cell lung carcinoma.

The gene calls are TRBV23-1 and TRBJ2-7, with D hard to call. TRBV23-1 is filed as an ORF, its function uncertain. V gave up 2 bases and J gave up 2 bases, with 10 bases separating them. CDR3 length equals 14 residues. The CDR3 DNA reads TGCGCCAGCAGTCAAAACATAGAAGCCTACGAGCAGTACTTC. This translates into CASSQNIEAYEQYF.

The gene calls are TRBV5-5 and TRBJ1-3; no reliable D call. The CDR3 is made up of 14 amino acids. V lost 0 bases to trimming and J lost 2 bases, with 6 bases between them. CDR1 is SGHKS, CDR2 YYEKEE, per germline (reference sequence). CDR3 in amino acids: CASSLGGPGNTIYF. The CDR3 DNA follows: TGTGCCAGCAGCTTGGGAGGGCCTGGAAACACCATATATTTT.

This clone came up once. The chain links TRBV7-6 to TRBJ1-1; D unclear. The CDR3 is 14 residues long. From germline, CDR1 is SGHVS and CDR2 FNYEAQ. V gave up 3 bases and J gave up 3 bases, with 11 bases separating them. CDR3 in DNA: TGTGCCAGCAGCTTCACCGGGAGATACACTGAAGCTTTCTTT. Protein sequence: CASSFTGRYTEAFF.

The J gene is TRBJ2-1, the V gene TRBV19; D remains unclear. Trimming cost V 5 bases and J 4 bases, with 6 bases left between them. Looked up from germline, CDR1 is LNHDA and CDR2 is SQIVND (reference sequence). There are 12 residues in the CDR3. The CDR3 DNA reads as TGTGCCAGTAGTGGGGTATACAATGAGCAGTTCTTC. Translating it yields CASSGVYNEQFF.

The genes are TRBV11-2 and TRBJ2-5, with a tentative D call TRBD2 (5 bases). Germline V gene lookup returns CDR1 SGHAT and CDR2 FQNNGV. The CDR3 contains 13 residues. Trimming took off 4 bases at V and 4 bases at J, with 10 bases between the two ends. The CDR3 coding sequence is TGTGCCAGCAGCTGGTCCGGGGTAGAGACCCAGTACTTC. Its protein is CASSWSGVETQYF.

The rearrangement joins TRBV6-1 to TRBJ1-1; perhaps TRBD1 as D (5 bases). The V end was cut by 0 bases, the J end by 5 bases, with 7 bases between. Germline CDR1 and CDR2: MNHNS and SASEGT. The CDR3 has 13 amino acids. For the CDR3, the DNA is TGTGCCAGCAGTGAAGCTCGGGGGACTGAAGCTTTCTTT. Translated: CASSEARGTEAFF.

This clone has just a few counts. V gene TRBV6-5 combines with J gene TRBJ2-3; D is uncertain. The CDR3 totals 14 residues. The germline CDR1 and CDR2 sequences are MNHEY and SVGAGI. V was cut by 6 bases and J by 3 bases, with 13 bases left in between. Written as DNA, the CDR3 is TGTGCCAGCAGCCCTCCGGTAGGGACAGATACGCAGTATTTT. Translated: CASSPPVGTDTQYF.

This clone was picked up one time. CDR3 residues: CASGLAGIRNEQFF. The CDR3 DNA is TGTGCCAGTGGACTAGCGGGCATACGCAATGAGCAGTTCTTC. This chain connects TRBV19 to TRBJ2-1, with 11 positions matching TRBD2. The CDR3 has 14 amino acids. Trimming removed 8 bases from V and 6 bases from J; junction bases left unmatched: 6. Germline V gene sequence: CDR1 LNHDA, CDR2 SQIVND (reference sequence).

As regards this clone: A single base is all that separates this from a far larger clone, so a read error is likely. This rearrangement joins TRBV9 to TRBJ1-1, with D perhaps TRBD1 (5 bases). The CDR3 covers 14 residues. The V end lost 7 bases, the J end lost 4 bases, and 17 bases lay between the germline ends. CDR1 is SGDLS, CDR2 YYNGEE, per germline. CDR3: CASGGGAGTTEAFF. The DNA of the CDR3 is TGTGCCAGCGGGGGAGGGGCGGGTACCACTGAAGCTTTCTTT.

The rearrangement uses TRBV11-2 and TRBJ1-4; 8 bases line up with TRBD1. The CDR3 has 14 amino acids. From germline, CDR1 is SGHAT and CDR2 FQNNGV. V lost 3 bases, J lost 4 bases, and 1 base stayed unmatched. CDR3 region: CASSFGQGNEKLFF. CDR3 coding DNA: TGTGCCAGCAGCTTCGGACAGGGTAATGAAAAACTGTTTTTT.

The chain uses TRBV5-1 and TRBJ2-2; 10 bases are a match to TRBD2. The CDR3 runs to 15 residues. Germline CDR1 is SGHRS and CDR2 is YFSETQ. The ends lost 4 bases at V and 5 bases at J; junction bases unmatched: 5. The CDR3 is CASSRTSGRTGELFF. The CDR3, as DNA: TGCGCCAGCAGCCGGACTAGCGGTAGGACCGGGGAGCTGTTTTTT.

This clone was recorded a few times. The rearrangement joins TRBV9 to TRBJ2-5, with D tentatively TRBD1 or TRBD2 (5 bases each). Germline CDR1 reads SGDLS; CDR2 reads YYNGEE. CDR3 length: 14 residues. V was trimmed by 0 bases and J by 5 bases, leaving 11 bases between them. The CDR3 is CASSVVGTPETQYF. CDR3 bases: TGTGCCAGCAGCGTAGTTGGGACCCCCGAGACCCAGTACTTC.

In this sample, this clone turned up once. V and J are TRBV15 and TRBJ2-7; 10 nucleotides agree with TRBD1. Per germline, CDR1 LNHNV and CDR2 YYDKDF (reference sequence). Unmatched junction bases numbered 4, after V lost 0 bases and J lost 2 bases. This CDR3 is built from 16 residues. The CDR3 coding sequence is TGTGCCACCAGCAGAGATAGGGACAGGGGAACCTACGAGCAGTACTTC. Protein product: CATSRDRDRGTYEQYF.

V and J are TRBV7-3 and TRBJ2-1; 12 bases align to TRBD2. V lost 1 base and J lost 6; bases outside the gene matches: 16. This CDR3 region has 20 residues. Germline V CDR1 and CDR2: SGHTA, FQGTGA. CDR3 bases: TGTGCCAGCAGCTTAATCGGGCTAGCGGGAGGGCCAGTTGGGTCCAATGAGCAGTTCTTC. It translates to CASSLIGLAGGPVGSNEQFF.

The chain recombines TRBV9 with TRBJ1-2, with 8 bases aligning to TRBD1. V dropped 4 bases and J dropped 3; count of bases not matched to a gene: 8. Germline CDR1 reads SGDLS; CDR2 reads YYNGEE. The CDR3 covers 15 residues. The CDR3 region is CASSPSAQGDYGYTF. CDR3 DNA: TGTGCCAGCAGCCCGTCCGCACAGGGGGACTATGGCTACACCTTC.

The rearrangement links TRBV6-1 to TRBJ2-7; TRBD1 might be the D (6 bases). This CDR3 contains 14 residues. The germline V gene encodes CDR1 MNHNS and CDR2 SASEGT. The V end was cut by 7 bases, the J end by 2 bases, with 15 bases between. The CDR3 is CASMFRDTPYEQYF. The CDR3 DNA reads as TGTGCCAGCATGTTCCGGGACACCCCCTACGAGCAGTACTTC.

With regard to this clone: One junction end does not reproduce the germline sequence, and a read error may be involved. The chain is built from TRBV9 and TRBJ1-5, with 7 bases lining up with TRBD1. Germline CDR1 SGDLS, CDR2 YYNGEE. This CDR3 contains 14 residues. CDR3 sequence (DNA): TGTGCCAGCAGCCCCCGGGACAGCAAACAGCCCCAGCATTTT. This codes for CASSPRDSKQPQHF.

The chain employs TRBV7-9 and TRBJ1-1; D is undetermined. CDR1 is SEHNR, CDR2 FQNEAQ, per germline (reference sequence). The CDR3 is 13 amino acids. The V gene lost 2 bases and the J gene lost 0 bases, with 4 bases spanning the gap. The CDR3 DNA is TGTGCCAGCAGCTTATCGGTGAACACTGAAGCTTTCTTT. The encoded protein is CASSLSVNTEAFF.